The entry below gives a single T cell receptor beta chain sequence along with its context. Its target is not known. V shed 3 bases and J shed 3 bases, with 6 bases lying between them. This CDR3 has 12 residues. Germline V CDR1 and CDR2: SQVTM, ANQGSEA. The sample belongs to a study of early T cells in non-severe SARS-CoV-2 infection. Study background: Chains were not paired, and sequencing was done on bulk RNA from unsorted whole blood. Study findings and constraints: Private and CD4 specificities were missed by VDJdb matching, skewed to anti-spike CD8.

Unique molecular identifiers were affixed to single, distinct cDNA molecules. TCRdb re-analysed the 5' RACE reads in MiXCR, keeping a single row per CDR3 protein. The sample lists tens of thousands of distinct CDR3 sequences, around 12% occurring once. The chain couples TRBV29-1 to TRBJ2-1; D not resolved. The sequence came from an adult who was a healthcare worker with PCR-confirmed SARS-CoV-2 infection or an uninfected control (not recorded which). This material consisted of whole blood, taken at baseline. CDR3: CSVEGSYNEQFF. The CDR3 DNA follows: TGCAGCGTTGAGGGCAGCTACAATGAGCAGTTCTTC.